The sequence of this T cell receptor beta chain was determined in a study of a mutant IDH1 vaccine in newly diagnosed glioma (dated by TCRdb to 2020 to 2023). As for the study more broadly: Vaccination began 4-6 weeks after radiotherapy alone, or alongside temozolomide cycles in the chemotherapy-containing groups. The 32 treated patients were approximately 62% male and 37.5% female, with a mean age of roughly 42 years. Prior to enrollment, patients had been given standard therapy consisting of radiotherapy alone, temozolomide alone, or radiochemotherapy with temozolomide, with the combination given to most patients. The week-35 safety follow-up took place at visit V12, and the week-47 end of study took place at visit V13. Peripheral blood was drawn at six visits: V03 (baseline), V05, V07, V10, V12 and V13. Longitudinal TCRB deep sequencing was done for 20 to 25 treated patients, wherever samples were available for exploratory analyses.

The library was built by means of the immunoSEQ multiplex PCR assay. Rearranged TCR beta chain sequences were amplified with the hsTCRB Kit following the manufacturer's protocol. An Illumina MiSeq was used to sequence the TCRB libraries. On the authors' methods: The proprietary platform of the kit vendor was used for demultiplexing, trimming and gene mapping. In TCRdb, the immuneACCESS table is reduced to in-frame sequences with V and J assigned. These tables do not hold every clone; where another copy was compared, an unresolved V gene accounts for under half, and the others remain unexplained. V, J and clone size derive from that table, while D and trimming were established from the DNA sequence. For this sample there are nearly 50,000 clones; 65% to 85% appear just once. The ten largest account for roughly 4.5% of the sample. Trimming removed 5 bases from V and 2 bases from J; the gene matches leave 4 bases unexplained. The CDR3 contains 14 residues, cysteine and phenylalanine counted. Of all the DNA, just the CDR3 is kept, 42 bases in frame from base 1. According to the germline V gene, CDR1 reads SGHVS and CDR2 reads FQNEAQ.

Concerning this clone: What this receptor recognizes is not known. The sample holds no much larger clone one base away, and base qualities are not on file.

The study at large found these results: Vaccine-induced immune responses across multiple MHC alleles were detected in over 80% of patients. Selection of PBMC samples for TCRB deep sequencing was based on availability. Changes in the top peripheral T cell clonotypes picked up by TCRB sequencing did not appear to be linked to pseudoprogression. It was noted by the authors that analyses of patient blood samples could not be reproduced owing to sample limitations.

The time point label corresponds to: week 47, end of study. Every vaccine dose consisted of 300 ug of a 20-mer mutant IDH1 peptide in Montanide, administered subcutaneously together with topical imiquimod. Patients were given eight vaccinations, in weeks 1, 3, 5, 7, 11, 15, 19 and 23, which matched visits V03 through V10. The donors had newly diagnosed IDH1-mutant astrocytomas of WHO grade 3 or 4 that showed loss of nuclear ATRX. The samples were drawn from NOA16, a multicentre, single-arm, open-label phase I trial in Germany that tested a mutant IDH1 peptide vaccine in humans for the first time. Genomic DNA for TCRB sequencing was isolated from EDTA blood with the DNeasy Blood and Tissue Kit.

This receptor chain uses TRBV7-8 and TRBJ2-3; the central 7 bases match TRBD1. The TCR sequence derives from a woman in her 30s with glioma. Some clones in this sample may be carry-over from other donors' samples. The sample was PBMCs, taken from a glioma patient whose treatment included an IDH1 peptide vaccine. The CDR3 in this case is CASSPQGSTDTQYF. Here is the DNA: TGTGCCAGCAGCCCACAGGGGTCCACAGATACGCAGTATTTT.